A selection of T cell receptor beta chains follows, all from one sample in a study of CD8+CD57+ T cells in acquired aplastic anemia. TCRdb re-called the reads through MiXCR, storing one row per CDR3 protein. Here the sample spans 150,000 to 170,000 distinct CDR3 sequences, around half being singletons. The sample taken for sequencing was sorted CD4+, CD8+, or CD8+CD57+ T cells (not recorded which) from PBMCs. The receptor set was obtained from a human donor with aplastic anemia. Each CDR3 is given without its conserved first and last residue. Rows may omit the clone size; those that give it use once, few, many or a size class.

CDR3: ATSVLGELF
size: few
V: TRBV24-1
J: TRBJ2-2

CDR3: ASSLGEDTEAF
size: -
V: TRBV7-8
J: TRBJ1-1

CDR3: ASSLSYWDREGTEAF
size: many
V: TRBV5-6
J: TRBJ1-1

CDR3: ATSDSPGNTIY
size: -
V: TRBV24-1
J: TRBJ1-3

CDR3: ASRAVYQETQY
size: few
V: TRBV19
J: TRBJ2-5

CDR3: ATSRDLASAYEQY
size: -
V: TRBV15
J: TRBJ2-7

CDR3: SAISGWAVVDEQF
size: few
V: TRBV20-1
J: TRBJ2-1

CDR3: ASSIYRGGLTEAF
size: many
V: TRBV5-1
J: TRBJ1-1

CDR3: ASSVMQLGHGYT
size: -
V: TRBV9
J: TRBJ1-2

CDR3: SSSPDSASGGYT
size: -
V: TRBV29-1
J: TRBJ1-2

CDR3: ASSGDTNTEAF
size: -
V: TRBV10-2
J: TRBJ1-1

CDR3: ASTSTGGRYYEQY
size: many
V: TRBV27
J: TRBJ2-7

CDR3: ASSGSARANEKLF
size: -
V: TRBV7-8
J: TRBJ1-4

CDR3: ATSDLTGVLNTEAF
size: few
V: TRBV24-1
J: TRBJ1-1

CDR3: SSSRDGSYNEQF
size: -
V: TRBV29-1
J: TRBJ2-1

CDR3: ASSLRQVDEKLF
size: many
V: TRBV5-5
J: TRBJ1-4

CDR3: ASSFSAQSDYEQY
size: -
V: TRBV5-1
J: TRBJ2-7

CDR3: ASTPDRGGYGYT
size: -
V: TRBV10-2
J: TRBJ1-2

CDR3: ASTSDAGSYGELF
size: -
V: TRBV19
J: TRBJ2-2

CDR3: ASSLGANYGYT
size: many
V: TRBV5-1
J: TRBJ1-2

CDR3: ATSAGETYNEQF
size: once
V: TRBV7-8
J: TRBJ2-1

CDR3: ASSGDHQGPLRYNEQF
size: many
V: TRBV7-9
J: TRBJ2-1